This is a list of T cell receptor beta chains from one sample in a study of blood T cell repertoires in COVID-19. Method: immunoSEQ multiplex PCR; TCRdb's copy keeps in-frame clones and lacks some. The repertoire consists of about 150,000 clones, with about 80% occurring once and the leading ten covering around 45%. The sample comprised peripheral blood. The receptors derive from a human donor in a cohort sampled during active COVID-19. Each CDR3 is given with its conserved first and last residue. D genes are given only for firm matches. A row's size may be missing; if present it is once, few, many or a size class.

CDR3 protein	CDR3 DNA	D gene	clone size	V gene	CDR3 length	J gene
CASSLLAPVADTQYF	TGTGCCAGCAGCCTACTAGCCCCAGTTGCAGATACGCAGTATTTT	.	.	TRBV6-2/TRBV6-3	15	TRBJ2-3
CASSSGLAMGTDTQYF	TGTGCCAGCAGCTCCGGACTAGCAATGGGCACAGATACGCAGTATTTT	TRBD2	.	TRBV5-4	16	TRBJ2-3
CASSPPGQNTGELFF	TGTGCCAGCAGCCCCCCAGGACAGAACACCGGGGAGCTGTTTTTT	.	.	TRBV6-5	15	TRBJ2-2
CASRAGTSGFTQYF	TGTGCCAGTAGGGCCGGGACTAGCGGGTTTACGCAGTATTTT	TRBD2	.	TRBV19	14	TRBJ2-3
CASGLAEMNTEAFF	TGTGCTAGTGGTTTGGCAGAAATGAACACTGAAGCTTTCTTT	.	.	TRBV12-5	14	TRBJ1-1
CASSLWEGIDTEAFF	TGTGCCAGCAGCTTATGGGAGGGGATTGACACTGAAGCTTTCTTT	.	.	TRBV7-9	15	TRBJ1-1
CAAAGVMETQYF	TGTGCGGCAGCGGGGGTGATGGAGACCCAGTACTTC	TRBD2	.	TRBV28	12	TRBJ2-5
CASSFAGEYRETQYF	TGTGCCAGCAGCTTCGCAGGGGAATATCGGGAGACCCAGTACTTC	.	few	TRBV7-2	15	TRBJ2-5
CASSRQDRSFRYGYTF	TGTGCCAGCAGCCGGCAAGACAGGTCTTTCCGCTATGGCTACACCTTC	.	.	TRBV3-1/TRBV3-2	16	TRBJ1-2
CASSRSRTGMNTEAFF	TGTGCCAGCAGCCGCAGCCGGACAGGAATGAACACTGAAGCTTTCTTT	TRBD1	.	TRBV6-2/TRBV6-3	16	TRBJ1-1
CASSLAGQGFYNEQFF	TGCGCCAGCAGCTTGGCCGGACAGGGGTTCTACAATGAGCAGTTCTTC	TRBD1	.	TRBV5-1	16	TRBJ2-1